Shown below are 10 T cell receptor beta chains from a single sample sequenced in a study of cytomegalovirus exposure and HLA in healthy donors. PCR employed 60 Vbeta and 13 Jbeta primers. Generated by immunoSEQ multiplex PCR, the TCRdb table keeps only in-frame clones and is missing some. This sample carries 150,000 to 250,000 clones, 75% to 85% of them seen once, and the ten largest clones take about 2%. The material sequenced was PBMCs. The receptors derive from a woman between 45 and 60 years old in good health and CMV-seronegative.

This chain joins TRBV27 and TRBJ1-5; 10 positions agree with TRBD1. V trimming: 3 bases; J trimming: 2 bases; junction bases outside the gene matches: 1. The CDR3 is 15 residues long. The V gene's germline CDR1 is MNHEY and CDR2 SMNVEV (reference sequence). CDR3 sequence reads: CASSFGQGGNQPQHF. In DNA, the CDR3 is TGTGCCAGCAGTTTCGGACAGGGGGGCAATCAGCCCCAGCATTTT.

This chain links TRBV28 with TRBJ2-1; tentatively, D is TRBD1 (6 bases). CDR1 and CDR2 (germline): MDHEN, SYDVKM. V shed 2 bases and J shed 13 bases, with 15 bases lying between them. This CDR3 has 13 residues. The chain's CDR3 is CASSLNTGRSQFF. CDR3 in DNA: TGTGCCAGCAGTTTAAACACAGGGCGAAGTCAGTTCTTC.

The J gene is TRBJ2-1, the V gene TRBV14, with 11 bases matching TRBD2. This CDR3 is 16 amino acids long. Trimming removed 4 bases from V and 4 bases from J; junction bases left unmatched: 6. The germline V gene has CDR1 SGHDN and CDR2 FVKESK. CDR3 in DNA: TGTGCCAGCAGCCCCGGGACTAGCGGCATTTACAATGAGCAGTTCTTC. This encodes CASSPGTSGIYNEQFF.

This clone is a singleton in its sample. The J gene is TRBJ2-1, the V gene TRBV5-1, with 11 bases matching TRBD2. Germline lookup yields CDR1 SGHRS and CDR2 YFSETQ. The CDR3 is 15 amino acids. The ends lost 4 bases at V and 9 bases at J; junction bases unmatched: 9. The CDR3 region has the DNA TGCGCCAGCAGCGTACTAGCGGGAGATGGCAGTGAGCAGTTCTTC. Encoded protein: CASSVLAGDGSEQFF.

The chain has TRBV2 and TRBJ2-1; possibly TRBD1 for D (6 bases). V lost 4 bases, J lost 8 bases, and 9 bases lay in between. CDR3 length: 12 residues. The germline V gene has CDR1 SNHLY and CDR2 FYNNEI. CDR3 sequence (DNA): TGTGCCAGCAGTGTACAGGGCTATGAGCAGTTCTTC. Its translation: CASSVQGYEQFF.

Only a few counts were recorded for this clone. This chain uses TRBV6-1 with TRBJ2-2; 9 bases agree with TRBD1. The CDR3 is made up of 15 amino acids. Germline lookup yields CDR1 MNHNS and CDR2 SASEGT. Losses at the gene ends were 5 bases for V and 4 bases for J; bases not matched to a gene: 5. The DNA of the CDR3 is TGTGCCAGCAGTCACCGGGACAGGGCCACCGGGGAGCTGTTTTTT. Its protein is CASSHRDRATGELFF.

This clone was observed a few times. V is TRBV2 and J is TRBJ2-1, with D maybe TRBD2 (6 bases). The V end lost 6 bases, the J end lost 8 bases, and 14 bases lay between the germline ends. The CDR3 extends over 13 amino acids. In germline, CDR1 is SNHLY, CDR2 FYNNEI. CDR3 amino acids: CASRYSSSDEQFF. The CDR3, as DNA: TGTGCCAGCAGGTATAGCTCTAGCGATGAGCAGTTCTTC.

The chain carries TRBV6-1 and TRBJ2-3, with 8 bases lining up with TRBD1. There are 15 residues in the CDR3. With V trimmed by 6 bases and J by 1 base, 6 bases remained unmatched. Germline assignment: CDR1 MNHNS and CDR2 SASEGT. The CDR3 loop is CASSRTGLGTDTQYF. The CDR3, as DNA: TGTGCCAGCAGCCGGACAGGGTTAGGCACAGATACGCAGTATTTT.

The rearrangement joins TRBV11-2 to TRBJ2-1; possible D gene TRBD2, 5 bases. The CDR3 extends over 14 amino acids. Germline V lookup: CDR1 SGHAT, CDR2 FQNNGV. Trimming shortened V by 4 bases and J by 4 bases, and 11 bases separated the two germline ends. In DNA form, the CDR3 reads TGTGCCAGCAGCTCGAACAGCGGTTACAATGAGCAGTTCTTC. Its translation is CASSSNSGYNEQFF.

The gene calls are TRBV21-1 and TRBJ2-7; the D call of TRBD2 is as the table states it, not checked on the DNA. TRBV21-1 has pseudogene status. The CDR3 consists of 17 residues. The CDR3 DNA reads TGTGCCAGCAGCAAACCCCCCGCCGGGGGAAACATCAACGAGCAGTACTTC. This gives the protein CASSKPPAGGNINEQYF.